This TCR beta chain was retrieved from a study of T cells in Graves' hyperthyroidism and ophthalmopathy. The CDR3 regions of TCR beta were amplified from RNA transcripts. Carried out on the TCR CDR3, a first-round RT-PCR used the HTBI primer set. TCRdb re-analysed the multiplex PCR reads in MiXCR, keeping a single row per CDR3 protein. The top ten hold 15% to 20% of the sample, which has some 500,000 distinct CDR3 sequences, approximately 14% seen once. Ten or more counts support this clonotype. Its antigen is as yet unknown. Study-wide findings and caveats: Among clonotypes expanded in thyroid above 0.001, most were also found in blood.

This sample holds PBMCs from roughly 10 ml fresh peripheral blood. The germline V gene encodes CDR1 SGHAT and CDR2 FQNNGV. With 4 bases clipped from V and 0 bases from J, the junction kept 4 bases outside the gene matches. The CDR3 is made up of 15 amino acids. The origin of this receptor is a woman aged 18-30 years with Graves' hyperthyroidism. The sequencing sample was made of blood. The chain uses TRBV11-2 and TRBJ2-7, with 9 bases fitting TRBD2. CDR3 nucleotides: TGTGCCAGCAGCTCCGGACTAGCGCTCTCCTACGAGCAGTACTTC. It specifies CASSSGLALSYEQYF.